What follows are 8 T cell receptor beta chains derived from one specimen sequenced in a study of post-analysis software for immune sequencing data. Findings and caveats of the study: Controls showed lower frequencies than patients for several TRBV segments, and TRBV5-6, TRBV5-1 and TRBV20-1 were among these.

Unique molecular identifiers were built into the TCR beta cDNA libraries. TCRdb reprocessed the PCR reads with MiXCR, giving one entry per CDR3 protein. The profile shows 550,000 to 700,000 distinct CDR3 sequences, about 44% of them singletons. Antigens for these TCRs are unknown. Sequenced: blood. The receptors were gathered from a girl between 10 and 17 years old with multiple sclerosis.

The chain is built from TRBV12-3 or TRBV12-4 and TRBJ2-1; tentative D call: TRBD1 (8 bases). CDR3 length: 13 residues. The V and J ends lost 11 bases and 4 bases respectively, with 15 bases between them. The CDR3 nucleotides are TGTGCCTGCGGACAGGGACTATACAATGAGCAGTTCTTC. It translates to CACGQGLYNEQFF.

The V call is TRBV20-1, the J call TRBJ2-3; D unresolved. The CDR3 runs to 15 residues. The germline V gene encodes CDR1 DFQATT and CDR2 SNEGSKA (reference sequence). The V end lost 3 bases, the J end lost 1 base, and 14 bases lay between the germline ends. CDR3 nucleotide sequence: TGCAGTGCTAGTCTTTGGGCAACGGGCACAGATACGCAGTATTTT. Protein: CSASLWATGTDTQYF.

This chain uses TRBV3-1 with TRBJ1-2; D is unclear. The V gene's germline CDR1 is LGHDT and CDR2 YNNKEL (reference sequence). V was shortened by 3 bases and J by 7 bases, with 15 bases between the two germline ends. The CDR3 contains 14 residues. The CDR3 loop reads CASSHLRSFRGYTF. In DNA form, the CDR3 reads TGTGCCAGCAGCCACCTAAGGTCCTTTCGTGGCTACACCTTC.

Concerning this clonotype: Germline is not matched at one junction end, which may reflect a read error. The V and J genes are TRBV18 and TRBJ1-2; D perhaps matches TRBD1 (5 bases). CDR1 and CDR2 from the germline V gene are KGHSH and LQKENI. This CDR3 comprises 16 residues. CDR3 coding DNA: TGTGCCAGCTCCCCGTCTGGCGGGGCGGTCTCCTATGGCTGCACCTTC. Its protein is CASSPSGGAVSYGCTF. Drawing the rest from reference TRBV18 and TRBJ1-2, the complete variable domain is NAGVMQNPRHLVRRRGQEARLRCSPMKGHSHVYWYRQLPEEGLKFMVYLQKENIIDESGMPKERFSAEFPKEGPSILRIQQVVRGDSAAYFCASSPSGGAVSYGCTFGSGTRLTVV.

This clonotype came up many times. A much larger clone lies one base from this, so it may be a read error. This rearrangement joins TRBV3-1 to TRBJ2-7; 10 bases are shared with TRBD1. CDR3 length: 15 residues. Trimming took 1 base from V and 3 from J; bases not matched to a gene: 3. The germline CDR1 and CDR2 sequences are LGHDT and YNNKEL (reference sequence). CDR3 sequence reads: CASSQGGTGVYEQYF. Written as DNA, the CDR3 is TGTGCCAGCAGCCAAGGGGGGACAGGGGTCTACGAGCAGTACTTC.

This chain links TRBV28 with TRBJ2-7; the match to TRBD1 covers 8 bases. The germline V gene has CDR1 MDHEN and CDR2 SYDVKM. This CDR3 has 15 amino acids. With V trimmed by 4 bases and J by 3 bases, 8 bases remained unmatched. Written as DNA, the CDR3 is TGTGCCAGCAGTTCACAGGGGGACAGGAACTACGAGCAGTACTTC. Amino acid sequence: CASSSQGDRNYEQYF.

This rearrangement joins TRBV5-5 to TRBJ2-7, with 7 bases fitting TRBD1. CDR1 and CDR2 from the germline V gene are SGHKS and YYEKEE (reference sequence). This CDR3 has 16 residues. The trim removed 3 bases at V and 0 bases at J, leaving 9 bases unmatched. The CDR3 protein is CASSSWTGQSSYEQYF. As DNA, the CDR3 is TGTGCCAGCAGCTCGTGGACAGGCCAAAGCTCCTACGAGCAGTACTTC.

This clonotype has a handful of counts. The rearrangement links TRBV6-5 to TRBJ2-3; a possible D gene is TRBD2 (5 bases). Germline assignment: CDR1 MNHEY and CDR2 SVGAGI. The CDR3 has 16 amino acids. The V end lost 0 bases, the J end lost 1 base, and 11 bases lay between the germline ends. CDR3 amino acids: CASSYSFVGGTDTQYF. The CDR3, as DNA: TGTGCCAGCAGTTACTCTTTCGTGGGAGGCACAGATACGCAGTATTTT.